These 27 T cell receptor beta chains were all obtained from the same sample, sequenced in a study of T cell responses to AZD1222 COVID-19 vaccine. Profiled with immunoSEQ multiplex PCR; TCRdb holds only in-frame clones, not every one. The table has 200,000 to 250,000 clones, 85% to 95% seen once. The sample was peripheral blood, taken on day 0 of MenACWY control vaccination. The receptors were sampled from an adult in good health.

This clone occurred once. This sequence joins TRBV7-8 and TRBJ1-5; TRBD1 matches 7 bases. V was clipped by 1 base and J by 7 bases; unmatched bases: 10. The CDR3 consists of 16 residues. From germline, CDR1 is SGHVS and CDR2 FQNEAQ. Here the CDR3 DNA reads TGTGCCAGCAGCTTAGAACAGACAGGGATTTGGCAGCCCCAGCATTTT. Protein: CASSLEQTGIWQPQHF.

This chain links TRBV6-2 or TRBV6-3 with TRBJ1-1; D remains unclear. V was clipped by 5 bases and J by 7 bases, with 8 bases between them. This CDR3 has 11 residues. Germline-derived CDR1 and CDR2 are MNHEY and SVGEGT. CDR3 in amino acids: CASSQDLEAFF. CDR3 coding DNA: TGTGCCAGCAGTCAGGACCTTGAAGCTTTCTTT.

The V gene is TRBV30, the J gene TRBJ1-1; 7 bases are a match to TRBD1. The V segment lost 5 bases and the J segment 0 bases; nucleotides outside the gene matches: 3. Germline CDR1 reads GTSNPN; CDR2 reads SVGIG (reference sequence). The CDR3 totals 13 residues. CDR3: CAWAGGLNTEAFF. The CDR3 region has the DNA TGTGCCTGGGCAGGGGGATTGAACACTGAAGCTTTCTTT.

The rearrangement joins TRBV6-5 to TRBJ1-2; unclear D gene. The V gene's germline CDR1 is MNHEY and CDR2 SVGAGI. Deletions cut 6 bases from V and 5 bases from J, with 10 bases between. The CDR3 runs 12 residues. CDR3 sequence (DNA): TGTGCCAGCAGCCCGGGAGGTTATGGCTACACCTTC. This sequence encodes CASSPGGYGYTF.

The V and J genes are TRBV5-6 and TRBJ2-7, with TRBD1 as a possible D gene (6 bases). In germline, CDR1 is SGHDT, CDR2 YYEEEE. The CDR3 is 12 amino acids. Between the trimmed V and J ends, which lost 3 bases and 8 bases, there was a span of 12 bases. The CDR3 nucleotides read TGTGCCAGCAGCTCGGACAGCCAGAAGCAGTACTTC. Amino acid sequence: CASSSDSQKQYF.

This clone was observed once. The rearrangement joins TRBV18 to TRBJ1-3; the D is unclear. The CDR3 length is 15 residues. Germline V gene lookup returns CDR1 KGHSH and CDR2 LQKENI. V was trimmed by 3 bases and J by 0 bases, leaving 9 bases between them. The CDR3 spells CASSPSQGSGNTIYF. CDR3 nucleotides: TGTGCCAGCTCACCTTCACAAGGCTCTGGAAACACCATATATTTT.

The gene calls are TRBV2 and TRBJ2-3; 10 bases match TRBD2. Germline V CDR1 and CDR2: SNHLY, FYNNEI. J gave up 5 bases and V 2 bases, and 13 bases lay outside the gene matches. CDR3 length: 18 residues. In nucleotides, the CDR3 is TGTGCCAGCAGTGAACGGCTAGCGGGGGTAAGAGTAGGAGATACGCAGTATTTT. It is translated as CASSERLAGVRVGDTQYF.

This chain joins TRBV28 and TRBJ1-1; D gene uncertain. The CDR3 length is 15 residues. Trimming shortened V by 5 bases and J by 1 base, and 14 bases separated the two germline ends. Germline assignment: CDR1 MDHEN and CDR2 SYDVKM. Here the CDR3 DNA reads TGTGCCAGCAGTCATACCGGACGCGAGAACACTGAAGCTTTCTTT. Encoded protein: CASSHTGRENTEAFF.

Concerning this clone itself: Other DNA sequences from this sample encode an identical CDR3 as well. The chain employs TRBV12-3 or TRBV12-4 and TRBJ1-1, with D unresolved. The V end lost 3 bases, the J end lost 1 base, and 6 bases lay between the germline ends. CDR3 length: 13 residues. The CDR3 DNA follows: TGTGCCAGCAGTTTTCAGAAGAACACTGAAGCTTTCTTT. Protein product: CASSFQKNTEAFF.

The chain carries TRBV25-1 and TRBJ1-2; no definite D call. Germline lookup yields CDR1 MGHDK and CDR2 SYGVNS. V was trimmed by 3 bases and J by 0 bases, leaving 14 bases between them. The CDR3 totals 16 residues. The CDR3 DNA sequence: TGTGCCAGCAGTGATCCCGGCCTCGGAGCTAACTATGGCTACACCTTC. Protein sequence: CASSDPGLGANYGYTF.

The chain's CDR3 is CASSFGQGKTQYF. Written as DNA, the CDR3 is TGTGCCAGCAGCTTCGGACAGGGGAAGACCCAGTACTTC. The gene calls are TRBV5-8 and TRBJ2-5, with TRBD1 identical over 9 bases. This CDR3 spans 13 amino acids. V shed 2 bases and J 6 bases; nucleotides not matched to a gene: 2. The germline V gene encodes CDR1 SGHTS and CDR2 YDEGEE.

The J gene is TRBJ2-5, the V gene TRBV19; 10 bases agree with TRBD2. From germline, CDR1 is LNHDA and CDR2 SQIVND (reference sequence). CDR3 size: 13 residues. In DNA form, the CDR3 reads TGTCGGTCCGGGACTAGCGTAGTCGAGACCCAGTACTTC. Translated, it gives CRSGTSVVETQYF.

As concerns this clone: The same CDR3 arises from other DNA sequences in this sample as well. The chain has TRBV2 and TRBJ1-1; D is perhaps TRBD1 (5 bases). Trimming took off 7 bases at V and 1 base at J, with 10 bases between the two ends. Germline loops: CDR1 SNHLY, CDR2 FYNNEI. The CDR3 length is 13 residues. The CDR3 is CASTVGENTEAFF. The CDR3, as DNA: TGTGCCAGCACGGTGGGGGAGAACACTGAAGCTTTCTTT.

The genes are TRBV28 and TRBJ1-1, with D perhaps matching TRBD1 (6 bases). This CDR3 contains 12 residues. V lost 7 bases, J lost 7 bases, and 13 bases lay in between. In germline, CDR1 is MDHEN, CDR2 SYDVKM. The CDR3 DNA follows: TGTGCCAGCACCGGGACACTTCTTGAAGCTTTCTTT. Translation: CASTGTLLEAFF.

This clone is a singleton in its sample. The rearrangement links TRBV30 to TRBJ2-1; 8 nucleotides line up with TRBD1. The J segment lost 8 bases and the V segment lost 3 bases, leaving 6 bases of the junction unmatched. The CDR3 covers 13 residues. Germline V gene data show CDR1 as GTSNPN and CDR2 as SVGIG (reference sequence). The DNA for the CDR3 is TGTGCCTGGAGGGTTCCAGGGGGCTATGAGCAGTTCTTC. Protein: CAWRVPGGYEQFF. The entire variable domain, with the rest obtained from reference TRBV30 and TRBJ2-1, is as follows: SQTIHQWPATLVQPVGSPLSLECTVEGTSNPNLYWYRQAAGRGLQLLFYSVGIGQISSEVPQNLSASRPQDRQFILSSKKLLLSDSGFYLCAWRVPGGYEQFFGPGTRLTVL.

The rearrangement joins TRBV29-1 to TRBJ1-2; TRBD1 is a possible D gene (6 bases). The CDR3 has 12 residues. CDR1 and CDR2 from the germline V gene are SQVTM and ANQGSEA. The V and J ends lost 6 bases and 7 bases respectively, with 15 bases between them. CDR3 protein: CSVDDRSSGYTF. The DNA for the CDR3 is TGCAGCGTCGACGACAGGTCTTCTGGCTACACCTTC.

The V and J genes are TRBV6-5 and TRBJ1-6, with TRBD1 as a possible D gene (6 bases). Germline V gene sequence: CDR1 MNHEY, CDR2 SVGAGI. V was clipped by 6 bases and J by 6 bases, with 18 bases between them. This CDR3 has 16 amino acids. The CDR3 DNA reads as TGTGCCAGCAGATACGCAGGGGCCAAATTTAATTCACCCCTCCACTTT. This sequence encodes CASRYAGAKFNSPLHF.

This rearrangement joins TRBV6-5 to TRBJ1-2, with a weak D call TRBD1 (6 bases). Germline CDR1 MNHEY, CDR2 SVGAGI. V dropped 5 bases and J dropped 7 bases, with 20 bases sitting between them. There are 15 residues in the CDR3. CDR3 sequence (DNA): TGTGCCAGCAGTCCGTCGACAGGAACCAGCTCTGGCTACACCTTC. This sequence encodes CASSPSTGTSSGYTF.

The V and J genes are TRBV30 and TRBJ2-5; no firm D call. The CDR3 totals 13 residues. Trimming cost V 0 bases and J 5 bases, with 10 bases left between them. Germline CDR1 is GTSNPN and CDR2 is SVGIG (reference sequence). As DNA, the CDR3 is TGTGCCTGGAGTGTAAAAGGTTCGGAGACCCAGTACTTC. As protein: CAWSVKGSETQYF.

V is TRBV7-9 and J is TRBJ1-3; D is undetermined. Germline CDR1 and CDR2: SEHNR and FQNEAQ (reference sequence). The V end was cut by 5 bases, the J end by 4 bases, with 3 bases between. The CDR3 has 11 amino acids. The CDR3 DNA reads as TGTGCCAGCAGCCCGGGAAACACCATATATTTT. This translates into CASSPGNTIYF.

This chain links TRBV6-2 or TRBV6-3 with TRBJ2-3; TRBD2 agrees at 12 bases. The CDR3 sequence is 18 residues long. The V gene's germline CDR1 is MNHEY and CDR2 SVGEGT. V shed 2 bases, J shed 0 bases, and the junction held 6 bases outside the gene matches. The CDR3 region has the DNA TGTGCCAGCAGTTACGTACTAGCGGGGGGCCCTAGCACAGATACGCAGTATTTT. Residues: CASSYVLAGGPSTDTQYF.

The chain couples TRBV7-6 to TRBJ2-5, with 7 nucleotides matching TRBD2. The CDR3 spans 16 residues. The germline V gene has CDR1 SGHVS and CDR2 FNYEAQ. Losses at the gene ends were 2 bases for V and 0 bases for J; bases not matched to a gene: 6. The CDR3 reads CASSLRWGGHQETQYF. In nucleotides, the CDR3 is TGTGCCAGCAGCTTAAGGTGGGGGGGTCACCAAGAGACCCAGTACTTC.

The chain recombines TRBV6-2 or TRBV6-3 with TRBJ1-1; the match to TRBD1 covers 7 bases. The CDR3 sequence is 14 residues long. V trimming: 5 bases; J trimming: 5 bases; junction bases outside the gene matches: 8. Germline values: CDR1 MNHEY, CDR2 SVGEGT. CDR3 nucleotide sequence: TGTGCCAGCAGTAGACAGGGCGTCAATACTGAAGCTTTCTTT. Its protein is CASSRQGVNTEAFF.

The CDR3 nucleotides are TGCGCCAGCAGCTCCGGGACAGCCCAGGGCGAGCAGTACTTC. It specifies CASSSGTAQGEQYF. V and J are TRBV5-1 and TRBJ2-7, with 7 bases identical to TRBD1. This CDR3 has 14 residues. Germline V lookup: CDR1 SGHRS, CDR2 YFSETQ. Trimming at V came to 3 bases and at J to 6 bases, leaving 9 bases not matched to a gene.

This sequence joins TRBV15 and TRBJ2-7, with 7 bases matching TRBD2. The V gene end was trimmed by 4 bases and the J gene end by 2 bases; junction bases not matched to a gene: 5. Germline lookup yields CDR1 LNHNV and CDR2 YYDKDF (reference sequence). The CDR3 runs to 14 residues. The CDR3 loop is CATSMGGRTYEQYF. CDR3 DNA sequence: TGTGCCACCAGCATGGGGGGGAGGACCTACGAGCAGTACTTC.

The CDR3 here is CASRTAVQGYTF. The CDR3 nucleotides read TGTGCCAGCCGGACCGCGGTCCAGGGCTACACCTTC. V and J are TRBV28 and TRBJ1-2, with D unclear. CDR3 length: 12 amino acids. Trimming took 8 bases from V and 8 from J, leaving 15 bases between them. Per the germline V gene, CDR1 is MDHEN and CDR2 is SYDVKM.

A single count supports this clone. The chain carries TRBV19 and TRBJ2-7, with 11 bases fitting TRBD1. The CDR3 is 15 amino acids. Germline V gene lookup returns CDR1 LNHDA and CDR2 SQIVND (reference sequence). The junction had 5 bases not matched to a gene; V was cut back by 1 base and J by 6 bases. Here the CDR3 DNA reads TGTGCCAGTAGTATAGGTGGGACAGGGGGTGTCGAGCAGTACTTC. Translated: CASSIGGTGGVEQYF. Supplemented by reference TRBV19 and TRBJ2-7, the full variable domain reads DGGITQSPKYLFRKEGQNVTLSCEQNLNHDAMYWYRQDPGQGLRLIYYSQIVNDFQKGDIAEGYSVSREKKESFPLTVTSAQKNPTAFYLCASSIGGTGGVEQYFGPGTRLTVT.